The text below deals with one T cell receptor beta chain. What it binds is not known. The table came from immunoSEQ multiplex PCR; TCRdb's copy has only in-frame clones and leaves some out. The table lists around 3,200 clones, roughly 71% of them singletons. CDR1 and CDR2 (germline): LNHNV, YYDKDF (reference sequence). The CDR3 has 15 amino acids. The V end was cut by 5 bases, the J end by 1 base, with 12 bases between. The sample is drawn from a study of PD-1 blockade in classical Hodgkin lymphoma. The study's findings and limits: Reports indicated that newly diagnosed patients had lower baseline TCR diversity than healthy donors did.

The time point here: newly diagnosed, previously untreated cHL patient sample. After thawing, PBMCs were subjected to magnetic negative selection to isolate CD8+ T cells. Sequencing was done on a sample of CD8+ T cells from blood. This chain uses TRBV15 with TRBJ2-1; no clear D gene. The receptor was derived from a human donor with classical Hodgkin lymphoma. Here the CDR3 DNA reads TGTGCCACCAGCCCTACCGGAGCGTCCTACAATGAGCAGTTCTTC. Translating it yields CATSPTGASYNEQFF.